This is a list of T cell receptor beta chains from one sample in a study of blood T cell repertoires in COVID-19. TCRdb's copy holds only in-frame clones and misses some; the assay was immunoSEQ multiplex PCR. The table lists about 310,000 clones, about 85% of them singletons, with approximately 2.4% in the top ten. Source material: peripheral blood. These receptors all stem from a man younger than 35 with active or convalescent COVID-19. CDR3s include the opening cysteine and the closing phenylalanine or tryptophan. The D gene is left open where the match is weak. Clone size is shown for a subset of rows, as once, few, many or a class of expanded clone.

j_gene: TRBJ2-7; d_gene: .; len: 14; abundance: .; v_gene: TRBV27; CDR3nt: TGTGCCAGCAGAGCCGGGACGGGGGACTACGAGCAGTACTTC; CDR3aa: CASRAGTGDYEQYF
j_gene: TRBJ2-2; d_gene: TRBD1; len: 16; abundance: .; v_gene: TRBV5-1; CDR3nt: TGCGCCAGCAGCTTTTCAACCAGGGGGAGCACCGGGGAGCTGTTTTTT; CDR3aa: CASSFSTRGSTGELFF
j_gene: TRBJ1-1; d_gene: .; len: 14; abundance: .; v_gene: TRBV7-8; CDR3nt: TGTGCCAGCAGCCCCCCAGACATTCGAGCTGAAGCTTTCTTT; CDR3aa: CASSPPDIRAEAFF
j_gene: TRBJ1-6; d_gene: .; len: 13; abundance: few; v_gene: TRBV14; CDR3nt: TGTGCCAGCAGCCATGGACTACCTTATCCCCTCCACTTT; CDR3aa: CASSHGLPYPLHF
j_gene: TRBJ1-6; d_gene: .; len: 15; abundance: .; v_gene: TRBV3-1/TRBV3-2; CDR3nt: TGTGCCAGCAGCCAAGGGGGTCAGGGTTTGGCACCCCTCCACTTT; CDR3aa: CASSQGGQGLAPLHF
j_gene: TRBJ1-1; d_gene: .; len: 15; abundance: .; v_gene: TRBV7-2; CDR3nt: TGTGCCAGCAGCCTGCAGGGGTCGGGCATCACTGAAGCTTTCTTT; CDR3aa: CASSLQGSGITEAFF
j_gene: TRBJ2-2; d_gene: TRBD2; len: 14; abundance: .; v_gene: TRBV7-9; CDR3nt: TGTGCCAGCAGCACTAGCGAGAACACCGGGGAGCTGTTTTTT; CDR3aa: CASSTSENTGELFF
j_gene: TRBJ1-2; d_gene: .; len: 15; abundance: few; v_gene: TRBV3-1/TRBV3-2; CDR3nt: TGTGCCAGCAGCCAAGCGGCCTCGGGGGGTTATGGCTACACCTTC; CDR3aa: CASSQAASGGYGYTF
j_gene: TRBJ2-2; d_gene: .; len: 17; abundance: .; v_gene: TRBV18; CDR3nt: TGTGCCAGCTCACCTGCACAGGGGGGGGCGAACACCGGGGAGCTGTTTTTT; CDR3aa: CASSPAQGGANTGELFF
j_gene: TRBJ2-5; d_gene: .; len: 13; abundance: once; v_gene: TRBV6-5; CDR3nt: TGTGCCAGCAGTCCGCGCATCCAAGAGACCCAGTACTTC; CDR3aa: CASSPRIQETQYF
j_gene: TRBJ2-1; d_gene: TRBD2; len: 15; abundance: .; v_gene: TRBV6-5; CDR3nt: TGTGCCAGCAGTTCCGAGCGGGGGCCTTACAATGAGCAGTTCTTC; CDR3aa: CASSSERGPYNEQFF
j_gene: TRBJ1-2; d_gene: .; len: 15; abundance: few; v_gene: TRBV15; CDR3nt: TGTGCCACCAGCGATGGGACATACTCTAACTATGGCTACACCTTC; CDR3aa: CATSDGTYSNYGYTF
j_gene: TRBJ2-3; d_gene: .; len: 15; abundance: .; v_gene: TRBV9; CDR3nt: TGTGCCAGCAGCCCCCGACAGGTTAGCACAGATACGCAGTATTTT; CDR3aa: CASSPRQVSTDTQYF
j_gene: TRBJ1-5; d_gene: .; len: 13; abundance: .; v_gene: TRBV5-1; CDR3nt: TGCGCCAGCAGCTATTCCTCGGATCAGCCCCAGCATTTT; CDR3aa: CASSYSSDQPQHF
j_gene: TRBJ1-1; d_gene: TRBD1; len: 17; abundance: few; v_gene: TRBV7-6; CDR3nt: TGTGCCAGCAGCTTAGGGACAGGGGGTGTCATGAACACTGAAGCTTTCTTT; CDR3aa: CASSLGTGGVMNTEAFF
j_gene: TRBJ1-1; d_gene: .; len: 15; abundance: .; v_gene: TRBV9; CDR3nt: TGTGCCAGCAGCGTAGGTGGGGGCGCGGAGACTGAAGCTTTCTTT; CDR3aa: CASSVGGGAETEAFF
j_gene: TRBJ2-1; d_gene: .; len: 15; abundance: .; v_gene: TRBV3-1/TRBV3-2; CDR3nt: TGTGCCAGCAGCCTTGGATTGGGTGCAGGTAATGAGCAGTTCTTC; CDR3aa: CASSLGLGAGNEQFF
j_gene: TRBJ2-7; d_gene: TRBD1; len: 14; abundance: .; v_gene: TRBV5-4; CDR3nt: TGTGCCAGCAGCCCGGGACAGCGTTCCTACGAGCAGTACTTC; CDR3aa: CASSPGQRSYEQYF
j_gene: TRBJ1-2; d_gene: .; len: 13; abundance: .; v_gene: TRBV6-5; CDR3nt: TGTGCCAGCAGTTACGAACTTAACTATGGCTACACCTTC; CDR3aa: CASSYELNYGYTF
j_gene: TRBJ1-1; d_gene: TRBD1; len: 16; abundance: .; v_gene: TRBV5-1; CDR3nt: TGCGCCAGCAGCAAAGGGACAGGGACGGTGAACACTGAAGCTTTCTTT; CDR3aa: CASSKGTGTVNTEAFF